This T cell receptor (beta chain) was sequenced for a study of blood T cell repertoires in COVID-19. Sequencing used immunoSEQ multiplex PCR; TCRdb keeps in-frame clones, though not all of them. The table has a few hundred thousand clones, approximately 86% seen once. The germline V and J ends were trimmed by 1 base and 10 bases, with 10 bases remaining between them. The CDR3 loop spans 13 amino acids. The sequence derives from a woman in her 30s with acute or convalescent COVID-19. Sequenced material: peripheral blood. The chain links TRBV12-3 or TRBV12-4 to TRBJ1-4; D gene ambiguous. CDR3 sequence reads: CASSLGDTPKLFF. CDR3 in DNA: TGTGCCAGCAGTTTAGGTGACACACCAAAACTGTTTTTT.